These 18 T cell receptor beta chains were all obtained from the same sample, sequenced in a study of T cells in Graves' hyperthyroidism and ophthalmopathy. TCR beta CDR3 regions were amplified from RNA. With the HTBI primer set, the TCR CDR3 went through a first round of RT-PCR. TCRdb reprocessed the multiplex PCR reads with MiXCR, giving one entry per CDR3 protein. The table has over 350,000 distinct CDR3 sequences, about 18% seen once. Source material: blood. All receptors derive from a man younger than 30 with Graves' ophthalmopathy.

At least ten counts were recorded for this clonotype. The V gene is TRBV5-1, the J gene TRBJ2-7; 10 bases match TRBD1. Looked up from germline, CDR1 is SGHRS and CDR2 is YFSETQ. The ends lost 0 bases at V and 6 bases at J; junction bases unmatched: 9. CDR3 length: 16 amino acids. CDR3 nucleotide sequence: TGCGCCAGCAGCTTGGCCACCGGGACAGGGGTAAGCGAGCAGTACTTC. This encodes CASSLATGTGVSEQYF.

The chain links TRBV25-1 to TRBJ1-4; maybe TRBD1 (6 bases). CDR3 size: 15 residues. The germline CDR1 and CDR2 sequences are MGHDK and SYGVNS. V was clipped by 5 bases and J by 8 bases, with 18 bases between them. CDR3: CASSPWDNPVEKLFF. DNA for the CDR3: TGTGCCAGCAGTCCGTGGGACAACCCAGTAGAAAAACTGTTTTTT.

This clonotype was counted many times. The V and J genes are TRBV18 and TRBJ2-2; D not certain. The CDR3 is 14 amino acids. In germline, CDR1 is KGHSH, CDR2 LQKENI. V dropped 8 bases and J dropped 1 base, with 11 bases sitting between them. CDR3 coding DNA: TGTGCCAGCAGCCCCGGACGGAACACCGGGGAGCTGTTTTTT. Translation gives CASSPGRNTGELFF.

As for this clonotype: This may arise from a read error, as a much more abundant clone is one base away. The CDR3 nucleotides read TGTGCCAGCAGCGTGCGGGCTGATTCTGGAATCACCATATATTTT. Protein: CASSVRADSGITIYF. V gene TRBV9 combines with J gene TRBJ1-3; no firm D call. This CDR3 comprises 15 residues. CDR1 is SGDLS and CDR2 is YYNGEE in the germline V gene.

The sample holds many counts of this clonotype. This rearrangement joins TRBV5-1 to TRBJ2-5, with 10 nucleotides matching TRBD2. V was pared by 0 bases and J by 1 base, with 6 bases of the junction left unmatched. The CDR3 is 17 amino acids. Germline V gene sequence: CDR1 SGHRS, CDR2 YFSETQ. The CDR3 region has the DNA TGCGCCAGCAGCTTGGATATGTCTAGCGGGGGCCAAGAGACCCAGTACTTC. It codes for CASSLDMSSGGQETQYF.

Only a few counts were recorded for this clonotype. The rearrangement links TRBV6-2 or TRBV6-3 to TRBJ2-5; 9 bases agree with TRBD1. The trim removed 2 bases at V and 3 bases at J, leaving 4 bases unmatched. CDR1 is MNHEY, CDR2 SVGEGT, per germline. The CDR3 has 15 residues. CDR3 sequence (DNA): TGTGCCAGCAGTTACGTACAGGGGGCAGAAGAGACCCAGTACTTC. It codes for CASSYVQGAEETQYF.

The sample holds a few counts of this clonotype. This chain joins TRBV14 and TRBJ1-2; no definite D call. The CDR3 runs to 15 residues. The germline V gene encodes CDR1 SGHDN and CDR2 FVKESK. Trimming took off 0 bases at V and 5 bases at J, with 13 bases between the two ends. The DNA for the CDR3 is TGTGCCAGCAGCCAAGAGTTGTTCACTCTTTATGGCTACACCTTC. Protein product: CASSQELFTLYGYTF.

This clonotype has ten or more counts. This chain uses TRBV12-3 or TRBV12-4 with TRBJ2-3; D remains unclear. Trimming removed 2 bases from V and 2 bases from J, with 11 bases in between. The CDR3 contains 15 residues. In DNA form, the CDR3 reads TGTGCCAGCAGTTTACTAGAAAAGACCACAGATACGCAGTATTTT. This sequence encodes CASSLLEKTTDTQYF.

This clonotype was found many times. The CDR3 DNA follows: TGTGCCAGCAGCGACACCCAATCCGGGGCTAGCAATCAGCCCCAGCATTTT. Its protein is CASSDTQSGASNQPQHF. The chain links TRBV6-1 to TRBJ1-5; maybe TRBD1 (5 bases). Germline CDR1 is MNHNS and CDR2 is SASEGT. V was cut by 6 bases and J by 0 bases, with 18 bases left in between. This CDR3 has 17 residues.

This clonotype showed up just a few times. The chain combines TRBV9 with TRBJ1-2; 8 positions agree with TRBD1. V trimming: 4 bases; J trimming: 1 base; junction bases outside the gene matches: 3. CDR1 and CDR2 from the germline V gene are SGDLS and YYNGEE. CDR3 length: 14 amino acids. The CDR3 nucleotides are TGTGCCAGCAGCTCGGGACAGGTTAACTATGGCTACACCTTC. Protein sequence: CASSSGQVNYGYTF.

The rearrangement uses TRBV19 and TRBJ1-4, with D unclear. This CDR3 comprises 15 residues. Trimming removed 3 bases at V and 3 bases at J, with 11 bases between. Germline V CDR1 and CDR2: LNHDA, SQIVND (reference sequence). This chain's CDR3 is CASSIGRTANEKLFF. CDR3 bases: TGTGCCAGTAGTATTGGTCGGACGGCTAATGAAAAACTGTTTTTT.

This clonotype was picked up many times. The chain recombines TRBV24-1 with TRBJ2-7; TRBD1 matches at 9 bases. The germline CDR1 and CDR2 sequences are KGHDR and SFDVKD. Trimming at V came to 3 bases and at J to 3 bases, leaving 5 bases not matched to a gene. This CDR3 spans 15 amino acids. CDR3 nucleotide sequence: TGTGCCACCAGTGATGACGGGACAGGGAACTACGAGCAGTACTTC. As protein: CATSDDGTGNYEQYF.

This clonotype showed up just a few times. The chain recombines TRBV2 with TRBJ1-1; TRBD1 might be the D (5 bases). This CDR3 has 12 residues. Germline V gives CDR1 SNHLY, CDR2 FYNNEI. The ends were cut back, 7 bases at V and 8 bases at J, with 14 bases in the middle. Here the CDR3 reads CASKRPGREAFF. For the CDR3, the DNA is TGTGCCAGCAAACGGCCAGGGAGGGAAGCTTTCTTT.

The V call is TRBV24-1, the J call TRBJ2-7; unclear D gene. Trimming left V 3 bases short and J 1 base short, with 6 bases between. Germline loops: CDR1 KGHDR, CDR2 SFDVKD. The CDR3 extends over 13 amino acids. The CDR3 sequence: CATSDPGSYEQYF. The DNA of the CDR3 is TGTGCCACCAGTGATCCAGGTTCCTACGAGCAGTACTTC.

Ten or more counts support this clonotype. The chain joins TRBV10-3 to TRBJ2-3; the D is unclear. From germline, CDR1 is ENHRY and CDR2 SYGVKD. Between the trimmed V and J ends, which lost 10 bases and 1 base, there was a span of 12 bases. CDR3 length equals 13 residues. The CDR3 DNA follows: TGTGCCACCACTGAAGTTCGCACAGATACGCAGTATTTT. Amino acids: CATTEVRTDTQYF.

This clonotype came up many times. The genes are TRBV3-1 and TRBJ1-2; 10 bases match TRBD1. This CDR3 comprises 16 residues. J gave up 5 bases and V 4 bases, and 10 bases lay outside the gene matches. Germline CDR1 is LGHDT and CDR2 is YNNKEL (reference sequence). The CDR3 DNA reads as TGTGCCAGCAGCCGACCGGGACAGGGGCCTTCTTATGGCTACACCTTC. Translating it yields CASSRPGQGPSYGYTF.

Notes on this clonotype: A much larger clone sits a single nucleotide away, making a read error possible. The chain employs TRBV20-1 and TRBJ1-5; no reliable D call. The germline gives CDR1 DFQATT, CDR2 SNEGSKA (reference sequence). Trimming removed 1 base at V and 4 bases at J, with 17 bases between. The CDR3 loop spans 16 amino acids. In nucleotides, the CDR3 is TGCAGTGCTAGAGGCCCATATTCAAATGGGAATCAGCCCCAGCATTTT. Translated: CSARGPYSNGNQPQHF.

This clonotype occurred many times. The chain's CDR3 is CASSPRQGYEQYF. The CDR3 DNA sequence: TGTGCCAGCTCACCACGGCAGGGCTACGAGCAGTACTTC. The chain carries TRBV18 and TRBJ2-7, with D perhaps TRBD1 (5 bases). V lost 1 base to trimming and J lost 3 bases, with 7 bases between them. CDR1 is KGHSH, CDR2 LQKENI, per germline. The CDR3 is 13 amino acids.